The 28 T cell receptor beta chains presented below share a single source sample, sequenced in a study of regulatory T cells in long-lasting Graves disease. Time point in this sample: persistent/refractory GD, antithyroid drugs over 5 years with positive TRAb. Researchers made the TCR library from RNA that was extracted from PBMCs. Arm-PCR with iRepertoire HTBI primers amplified the CDR3 regions for these TCR beta libraries. TCRdb analysed the multiplex PCR reads with MiXCR anew, one entry per CDR3 protein. The sample records hundreds of thousands of distinct CDR3 sequences, around 20% being singletons. The material sequenced was peripheral blood mononuclear cells (PBMCs), taken when the disease was refractory, from a patient treated with antithyroid drugs. Receptor source: a female donor with Graves disease.

At least ten counts were recorded for this clonotype. The rearrangement uses TRBV11-2 and TRBJ2-2; no clear D gene. CDR1 SGHAT and CDR2 FQNNGV come from the germline V gene. Trimming removed 2 bases from V and 1 base from J, with 5 bases in between. This CDR3 is built from 14 residues. The CDR3 bases are TGTGCCAGCAGCTTATACCGGAACACCGGGGAGCTGTTTTTT. Protein: CASSLYRNTGELFF.

CDR3 sequence: CASRDSGRVVGELFF. Here the CDR3 DNA reads TGTGCCAGCAGGGATAGCGGGAGGGTCGTCGGGGAGCTGTTTTTT. The chain uses TRBV28 and TRBJ2-2, with 11 bases fitting TRBD2. V was clipped by 6 bases and J by 7 bases; unmatched bases: 7. CDR3 length equals 15 residues. CDR1 is MDHEN, CDR2 SYDVKM, per germline.

This clonotype was counted many times. The genes are TRBV6-1 and TRBJ2-2; 15 bases are a match to TRBD2. V shed 2 bases, J shed 7 bases, and the junction held 8 bases outside the gene matches. Germline CDR1 reads MNHNS; CDR2 reads SASEGT. The CDR3 contains 18 residues. This CDR3 is CASSEWAGLAGGNGELFF. The CDR3 DNA reads TGTGCCAGCAGTGAATGGGCGGGACTAGCGGGAGGTAACGGGGAGCTGTTTTTT.

This clonotype was counted at least ten times. The J gene is TRBJ2-7, the V gene TRBV2; 8 bases map to TRBD2. The CDR3 runs 14 residues. The V gene's germline CDR1 is SNHLY and CDR2 FYNNEI. Germline trimming cut 4 bases from V and 5 bases from J; bases unmatched to any gene: 7. The chain's CDR3 is CASSGTSGGDEQYF. CDR3 sequence (DNA): TGTGCCAGCAGTGGCACTAGCGGTGGGGACGAGCAGTACTTC.

This clonotype appeared many times. One end of the junction is discordant with germline, which a read error may explain. The V and J genes are TRBV28 and TRBJ2-7; D not certain. CDR3 length: 15 residues. Looked up from germline, CDR1 is MDHEN and CDR2 is SYDVKM. The CDR3 DNA reads as TGTGCCAGCAGGGTTGGGGTGGGCCTCTCCTACGAGCGGTACTTC. This translates into CASRVGVGLSYERYF.

Here the CDR3 DNA reads TGTGCCAGCAGCAATCTCGAGGGGCGGGGTGATACGCAGTATTTT. Its translation: CASSNLEGRGDTQYF. V gene TRBV28 combines with J gene TRBJ2-3; D is perhaps TRBD2 (6 bases). Between the trimmed V and J ends, which lost 6 bases and 6 bases, there was a span of 19 bases. Germline V CDR1 and CDR2: MDHEN, SYDVKM. There are 15 residues in the CDR3.

This clonotype was seen at least ten times. This chain uses TRBV2 with TRBJ2-7, with TRBD2 matching 7 bases. V dropped 7 bases and J dropped 2; count of bases not matched to a gene: 8. CDR3 length: 14 residues. CDR1 is SNHLY, CDR2 FYNNEI, per germline. The CDR3 protein is CASNNGRTPYEQYF. In nucleotides, the CDR3 is TGTGCCAGCAACAACGGGAGGACACCCTACGAGCAGTACTTC.

This clonotype showed up many times. V usage is TRBV6-1 and J usage is TRBJ1-2; 8 bases line up with TRBD1. Germline loops: CDR1 MNHNS, CDR2 SASEGT. Germline trimming cut 4 bases from V and 4 bases from J; bases unmatched to any gene: 5. The CDR3 is made up of 14 amino acids. CDR3 sequence (DNA): TGTGCCAGCAGTGGACAGGGGCGCGGCTATGGCTACACCTTC. It encodes CASSGQGRGYGYTF.

This clonotype was seen a few times. The chain employs TRBV19 and TRBJ1-1, with no clear D. The germline V gene encodes CDR1 LNHDA and CDR2 SQIVND (reference sequence). This CDR3 region has 14 residues. V gave up 1 base and J gave up 1 base, with 7 bases separating them. In DNA form, the CDR3 reads TGTGCCAGTAGTATAGCCTACAGGAACACTGAAGCTTTCTTT. Encoded protein: CASSIAYRNTEAFF.

The chain links TRBV29-1 to TRBJ2-1, with D possibly being TRBD1 (6 bases). The CDR3 consists of 15 residues. The V gene lost 6 bases and the J gene lost 0 bases, with 15 bases spanning the gap. Germline loops: CDR1 SQVTM, CDR2 ANQGSEA. The CDR3 sequence is CSVTGTNNSYNEQFF. As DNA, the CDR3 is TGCAGCGTAACAGGGACAAACAACTCCTACAATGAGCAGTTCTTC.

This clonotype appeared once. The chain uses TRBV6-4 and TRBJ2-7, with unresolved D. The CDR3 runs 14 residues. V was cut by 4 bases and J by 0 bases, with 10 bases left in between. Germline-derived CDR1 and CDR2 are MRHNA and SNTAGT. The CDR3 nucleotides are TGTGCCAGCAGTGTGCAACCCAACTCCTACGAGCAGTACTTC. It codes for CASSVQPNSYEQYF.

This clonotype appeared many times. The chain carries TRBV28 and TRBJ2-7; 8 nucleotides agree with TRBD1. The CDR3 runs to 14 residues. V shed 7 bases, J shed 2 bases, and the junction held 7 bases outside the gene matches. Germline V gives CDR1 MDHEN, CDR2 SYDVKM. The DNA of the CDR3 is TGTGCCAGCACCGTACAGGGGGTCGCCTACGAGCAGTACTTC. This gives the protein CASTVQGVAYEQYF.

In this sample, this clonotype turned up many times. The chain uses TRBV3-1 and TRBJ2-3, with a weak D call TRBD1 (6 bases). Trimming removed 1 base at V and 2 bases at J, with 10 bases between. CDR3 length equals 15 residues. In germline, CDR1 is LGHDT, CDR2 YNNKEL (reference sequence). The CDR3 sequence is CASSQATGHTDTQYF. The CDR3 nucleotides read TGTGCCAGCAGCCAAGCAACAGGGCACACAGATACGCAGTATTTT.

This clonotype was detected a few times. The genes are TRBV4-1 and TRBJ2-5; D ambiguous. Germline V gene sequence: CDR1 MGHRA, CDR2 YSYEKL. Deletions cut 1 base from V and 3 bases from J, with 9 bases between. The CDR3 sequence is 14 residues long. In DNA form, the CDR3 reads TGCGCCAGCAGCCAAGGGGCTAGGGAAGAGACCCAGTACTTC. It translates to CASSQGAREETQYF.

Concerning this clonotype: The junction departs from the called germline gene at one end, perhaps through a read error. The chain is built from TRBV27 and TRBJ2-6; D ambiguous. Germline V gene sequence: CDR1 MNHEY, CDR2 SMNVEV (reference sequence). The CDR3 totals 14 residues. DNA of the CDR3: TGTGCCGGCAGTCCCACCCCTGGGGCCAACGTCCTGACTTTC. Its translation: CAGSPTPGANVLTF.

This clonotype was recorded a few times. The chain uses TRBV27 and TRBJ2-5; TRBD2 aligns across 11 bases. V dropped 6 bases and J dropped 3; count of bases not matched to a gene: 6. This CDR3 comprises 15 residues. Germline CDR1 reads MNHEY; CDR2 reads SMNVEV (reference sequence). The CDR3 spells CASRILAGVEETQYF. CDR3 DNA: TGTGCCAGCAGGATACTAGCGGGAGTTGAAGAGACCCAGTACTTC.

The V gene is TRBV15, the J gene TRBJ1-5, with D unclear. Germline V gives CDR1 LNHNV, CDR2 YYDKDF (reference sequence). Trimming removed 0 bases from V and 0 bases from J, with 6 bases in between. This CDR3 comprises 15 residues. The chain's CDR3 is CATSRESYSNQPQHF. Written as DNA, the CDR3 is TGTGCCACCAGCAGAGAAAGCTATAGCAATCAGCCCCAGCATTTT.

The CDR3 loop reads CASSPNRDTNSPLHF. In nucleotides, the CDR3 is TGTGCCAGCAGCCCCAATAGGGACACTAATTCACCCCTCCACTTT. The gene calls are TRBV6-1 and TRBJ1-6, with D possibly being TRBD1 (6 bases). The CDR3 has 15 amino acids. Germline-derived CDR1 and CDR2 are MNHNS and SASEGT. V lost 6 bases to trimming and J lost 6 bases, with 15 bases between them.

This clonotype was seen ten or more times. This chain links TRBV2 with TRBJ2-5, with D perhaps matching TRBD1 (6 bases). CDR3 length: 13 amino acids. CDR1 is SNHLY, CDR2 FYNNEI, per germline. Trimming removed 7 bases from V and 3 bases from J, with 12 bases in between. CDR3 bases: TGTGCCAGCAAGGACAGCCTGAAAGAGACCCAGTACTTC. Translated: CASKDSLKETQYF.

Notes on this clonotype: At one boundary the junction diverges from the germline segment, which might be a read error. The chain couples TRBV29-1 to TRBJ2-5; D call uncertain. CDR1 and CDR2 (germline): SQVTM, ANQGSEA. This CDR3 contains 12 residues. In DNA form, the CDR3 reads TGCAGCGTGGAAGAAATCCAAGAGACCCAGTACTTC. Protein product: CSVEEIQETQYF.

In regard to this clonotype: It may be a read error: a sequence one base away is much more abundant. This chain uses TRBV2 with TRBJ2-2; D might be TRBD2 (5 bases). This CDR3 has 16 amino acids. Germline lookup yields CDR1 SNHLY and CDR2 FYNNEI. This CDR3 reads CASSGVLETNTGELSF. The CDR3 region has the DNA TGTGCCAGCAGTGGTGTGCTAGAAACGAACACCGGGGAGCTGTCTTTT.

As concerns this clonotype: A much bigger clone sits one base away, suggesting this may be a read error. The CDR3 end shows no conserved phenylalanine or tryptophan, and so a read error is likely. This rearrangement joins TRBV6-2 or TRBV6-3 to TRBJ2-7, with D perhaps matching TRBD2 (5 bases). CDR1 is MNHEY, CDR2 SVGEGT, per germline. CDR3 size: 13 residues. V was trimmed by 5 bases and J by 4 bases, leaving 12 bases between them. The CDR3 bases are TGTGCCAGCAGTCTCTACGAGGGATACGAGCAGTACCTC. Amino acids: CASSLYEGYEQYL.

This sequence joins TRBV6-5 and TRBJ2-5; no definite D call. The ends were cut back, 4 bases at V and 0 bases at J, with 9 bases in the middle. Looked up from germline, CDR1 is MNHEY and CDR2 is SVGAGI. The CDR3 totals 14 residues. Here the CDR3 reads CASSSPQNQETQYF. CDR3 DNA: TGTGCCAGCAGTTCCCCCCAGAACCAAGAGACCCAGTACTTC.

This clonotype showed up many times. The chain links TRBV30 to TRBJ1-5; no definite D call. Germline loops: CDR1 GTSNPN, CDR2 SVGIG (reference sequence). The CDR3 runs 13 residues. Deletions cut 0 bases from V and 5 bases from J, with 8 bases between. The CDR3 coding sequence is TGTGCCTGGAGTGTCCGTATGGATCAGCCCCAGCATTTT. Its translation: CAWSVRMDQPQHF. Full variable domain (remainder filled in from reference TRBV30 and TRBJ1-5): SQTIHQWPATLVQPVGSPLSLECTVEGTSNPNLYWYRQAAGRGLQLLFYSVGIGQISSEVPQNLSASRPQDRQFILSSKKLLLSDSGFYLCAWSVRMDQPQHFGDGTRLSIL.

This clonotype has only a few counts. V usage is TRBV12-3 or TRBV12-4 and J usage is TRBJ1-1, with TRBD1 matching over 7 bases. The length of the CDR3 is 15 residues. The ends lost 4 bases at V and 5 bases at J; junction bases unmatched: 10. CDR3 loop: CASSWRQGAGTEAFF. The CDR3 coding sequence is TGTGCCAGCAGTTGGCGACAGGGCGCCGGGACTGAAGCTTTCTTT.

This clonotype was seen at least ten times. The rearrangement links TRBV28 to TRBJ1-5, with D perhaps TRBD1 (6 bases). CDR1 is MDHEN, CDR2 SYDVKM, per germline. The CDR3 contains 16 residues. Between the trimmed V and J ends, which lost 5 bases and 2 bases, there was a span of 16 bases. The CDR3 loop reads CASSPPTGLRNQPQHF. CDR3 in DNA: TGTGCCAGCAGTCCCCCTACAGGGCTGCGCAATCAGCCCCAGCATTTT.

This clonotype was counted only a few times. V gene TRBV3-1 combines with J gene TRBJ2-7; D gene ambiguous. This CDR3 is built from 15 residues. Germline values: CDR1 LGHDT, CDR2 YNNKEL (reference sequence). Trimming shortened V by 1 base and J by 7 bases, and 17 bases separated the two germline ends. In DNA, the CDR3 is TGTGCCAGCAGCCAAGGACCGTCATCTTTGAGTGAGCAGTACTTC. Protein: CASSQGPSSLSEQYF.

The rearrangement links TRBV5-4 to TRBJ2-2; no firm D call. This CDR3 is 15 amino acids long. Trimming stripped 0 bases from V and 6 bases from J, with 12 bases between. In germline, CDR1 is SGHNT, CDR2 YYREEE (reference sequence). Here the CDR3 reads CASSLDFRKPGELFF. CDR3 in DNA: TGTGCCAGCAGCTTGGACTTCAGGAAGCCCGGGGAGCTGTTTTTT.